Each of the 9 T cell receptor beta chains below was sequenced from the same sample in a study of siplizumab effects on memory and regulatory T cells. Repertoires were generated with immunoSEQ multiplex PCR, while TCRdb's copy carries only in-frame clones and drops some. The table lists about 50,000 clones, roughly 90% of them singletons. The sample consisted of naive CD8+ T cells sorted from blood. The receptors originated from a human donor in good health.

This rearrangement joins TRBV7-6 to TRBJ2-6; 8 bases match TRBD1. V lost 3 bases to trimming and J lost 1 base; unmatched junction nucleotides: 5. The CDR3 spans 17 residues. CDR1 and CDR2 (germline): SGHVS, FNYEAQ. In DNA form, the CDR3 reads TGTGCCAGCAGCTTTGCCACAGGGGGGTCTGGGGCCAACGTCCTGACTTTC. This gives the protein CASSFATGGSGANVLTF.

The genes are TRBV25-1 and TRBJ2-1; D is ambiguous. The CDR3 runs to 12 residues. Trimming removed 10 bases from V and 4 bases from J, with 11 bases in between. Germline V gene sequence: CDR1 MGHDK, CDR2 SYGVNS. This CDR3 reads CATKFGYNEQFF. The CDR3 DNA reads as TGTGCCACTAAATTCGGGTACAATGAGCAGTTCTTC.

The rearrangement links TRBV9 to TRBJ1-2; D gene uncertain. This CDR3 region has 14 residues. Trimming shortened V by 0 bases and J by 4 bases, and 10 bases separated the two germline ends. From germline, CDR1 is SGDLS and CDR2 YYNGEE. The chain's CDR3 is CASSVVATSYGYTF. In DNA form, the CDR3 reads TGTGCCAGCAGCGTAGTTGCAACCTCCTATGGCTACACCTTC.

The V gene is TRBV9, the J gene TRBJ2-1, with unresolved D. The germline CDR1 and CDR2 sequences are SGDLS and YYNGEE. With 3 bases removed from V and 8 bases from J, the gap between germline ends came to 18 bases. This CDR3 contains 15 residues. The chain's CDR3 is CASSAIGHLSHEQFF. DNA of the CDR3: TGTGCCAGCAGCGCCATTGGCCATCTCTCGCATGAGCAGTTCTTC.

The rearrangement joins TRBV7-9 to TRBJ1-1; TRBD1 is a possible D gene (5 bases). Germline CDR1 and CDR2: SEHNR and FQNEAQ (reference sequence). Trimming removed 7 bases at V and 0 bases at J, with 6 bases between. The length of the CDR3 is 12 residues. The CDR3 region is CASTGMNTEAFF. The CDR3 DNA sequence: TGTGCCAGCACAGGGATGAACACTGAAGCTTTCTTT.

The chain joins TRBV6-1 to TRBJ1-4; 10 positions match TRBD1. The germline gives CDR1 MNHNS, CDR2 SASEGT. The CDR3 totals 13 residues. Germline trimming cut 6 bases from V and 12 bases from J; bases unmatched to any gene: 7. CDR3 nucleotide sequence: TGTGCCAGCAGGGGACAGGGGCCCCAGGAACTGTTTTTT. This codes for CASRGQGPQELFF.

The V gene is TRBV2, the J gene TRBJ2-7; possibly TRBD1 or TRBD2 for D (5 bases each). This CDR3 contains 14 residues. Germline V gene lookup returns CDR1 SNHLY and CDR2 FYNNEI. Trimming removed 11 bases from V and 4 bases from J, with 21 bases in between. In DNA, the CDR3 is TGTGCCGTTTTGGAGTCCGGGACCACTTACGAGCAGTACTTC. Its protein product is CAVLESGTTYEQYF.

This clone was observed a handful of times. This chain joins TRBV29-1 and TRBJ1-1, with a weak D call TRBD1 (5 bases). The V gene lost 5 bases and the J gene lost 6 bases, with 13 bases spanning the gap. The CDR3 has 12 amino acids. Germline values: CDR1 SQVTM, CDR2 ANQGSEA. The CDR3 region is CSVLGQGSEAFF. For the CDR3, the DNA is TGCAGCGTTCTCGGCCAGGGCTCTGAAGCTTTCTTT. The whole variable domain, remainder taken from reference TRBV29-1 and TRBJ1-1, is SAVISQKPSRDICQRGTSLTIQCQVDSQVTMMFWYRQQPGQSLTLIATANQGSEATYESGFVIDKFPISRPNLTFSTLTVSNMSPEDSSIYLCSVLGQGSEAFFGQGTRLTVV.

The DNA of the CDR3 is TGTGCCAGCAGCTTGTCCCTCGGGGATGGCTACACCTTC. Translation: CASSLSLGDGYTF. The chain links TRBV5-8 to TRBJ1-2; D remains unclear. CDR3 length: 13 amino acids. Trimming cost V 1 base and J 6 bases, with 10 bases left between them. Looked up from germline, CDR1 is SGHTS and CDR2 is YDEGEE. Full variable domain (remainder filled in from reference TRBV5-8 and TRBJ1-2): EAGVTQSPTHLIKTRGQQATLRCSPISGHTSVYWYQQALGLGLQFLLWYDEGEERNRGNFPPRFSGRQFPNYSSELNVNALELEDSALYLCASSLSLGDGYTFGSGTRLTVV.